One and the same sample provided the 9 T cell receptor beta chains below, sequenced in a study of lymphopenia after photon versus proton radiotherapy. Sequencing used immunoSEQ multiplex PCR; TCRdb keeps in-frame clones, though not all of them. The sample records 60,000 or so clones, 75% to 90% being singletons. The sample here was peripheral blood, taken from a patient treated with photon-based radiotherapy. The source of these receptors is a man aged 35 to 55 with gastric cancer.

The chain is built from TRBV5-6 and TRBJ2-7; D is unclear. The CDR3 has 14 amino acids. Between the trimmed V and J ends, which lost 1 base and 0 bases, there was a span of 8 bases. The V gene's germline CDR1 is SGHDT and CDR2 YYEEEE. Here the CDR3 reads CASSLRRNSYEQYF. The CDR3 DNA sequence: TGTGCCAGCAGCTTGCGGCGCAACTCCTACGAGCAGTACTTC.

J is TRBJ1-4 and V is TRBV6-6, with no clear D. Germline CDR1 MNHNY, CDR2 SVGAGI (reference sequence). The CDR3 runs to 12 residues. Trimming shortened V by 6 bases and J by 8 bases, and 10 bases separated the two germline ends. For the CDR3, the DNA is TGTGCCAGCAGCCAACTAGGGGAAAAACTGTTTTTT. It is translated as CASSQLGEKLFF.

The CDR3 DNA reads TGTGCCAGTGGCGGGGCCGGGGAGCTGTTTTTT. Its translation: CASGGAGELFF. The chain uses TRBV5-6 and TRBJ2-2; tentative D call: TRBD2 (6 bases). V was shortened by 8 bases and J by 6 bases, with 8 bases between the two germline ends. Germline V gene sequence: CDR1 SGHDT, CDR2 YYEEEE. This CDR3 comprises 11 residues.

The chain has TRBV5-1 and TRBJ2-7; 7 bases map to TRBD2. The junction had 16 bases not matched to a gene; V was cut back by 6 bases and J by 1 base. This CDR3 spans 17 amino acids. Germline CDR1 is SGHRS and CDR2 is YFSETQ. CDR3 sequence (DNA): TGCGCCAGCAAGGCGATTACAAGCGGGACTTCATCCTACGAGCAGTACTTC. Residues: CASKAITSGTSSYEQYF.

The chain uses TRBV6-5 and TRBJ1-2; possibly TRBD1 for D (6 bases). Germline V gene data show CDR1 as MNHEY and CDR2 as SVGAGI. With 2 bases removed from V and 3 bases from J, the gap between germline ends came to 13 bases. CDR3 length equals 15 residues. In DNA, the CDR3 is TGTGCCAGCAGTTACGTGAGGGAGGGGGACTATGGCTACACCTTC. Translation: CASSYVREGDYGYTF.

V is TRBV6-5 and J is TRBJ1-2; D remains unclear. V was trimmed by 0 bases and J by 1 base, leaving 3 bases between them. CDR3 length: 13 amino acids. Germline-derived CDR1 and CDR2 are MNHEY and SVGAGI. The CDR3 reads CASSYSFNYGYTF. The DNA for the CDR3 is TGTGCCAGCAGTTACTCGTTTAACTATGGCTACACCTTC.

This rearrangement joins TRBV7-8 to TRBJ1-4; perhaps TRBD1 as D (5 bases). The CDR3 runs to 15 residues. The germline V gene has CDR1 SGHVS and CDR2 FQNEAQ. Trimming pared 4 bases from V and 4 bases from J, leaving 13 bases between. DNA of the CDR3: TGTGCCAGCAGCTGGAACGGGGGAAGTAATGAAAAACTGTTTTTT. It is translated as CASSWNGGSNEKLFF.

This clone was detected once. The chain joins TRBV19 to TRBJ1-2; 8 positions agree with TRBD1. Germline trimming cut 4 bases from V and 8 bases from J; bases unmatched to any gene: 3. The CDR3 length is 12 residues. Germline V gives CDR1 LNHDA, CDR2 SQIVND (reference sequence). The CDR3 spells CASSTGQGGYTF. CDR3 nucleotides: TGTGCCAGTAGTACCGGACAGGGAGGCTACACCTTC.

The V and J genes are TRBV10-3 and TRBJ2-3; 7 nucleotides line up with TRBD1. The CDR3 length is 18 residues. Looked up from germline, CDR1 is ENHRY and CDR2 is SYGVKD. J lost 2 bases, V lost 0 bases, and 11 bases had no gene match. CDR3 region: CAISESRTGLFPTDTQYF. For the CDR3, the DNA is TGTGCCATCAGTGAGTCGAGGACAGGCCTGTTCCCCACAGATACGCAGTATTTT.